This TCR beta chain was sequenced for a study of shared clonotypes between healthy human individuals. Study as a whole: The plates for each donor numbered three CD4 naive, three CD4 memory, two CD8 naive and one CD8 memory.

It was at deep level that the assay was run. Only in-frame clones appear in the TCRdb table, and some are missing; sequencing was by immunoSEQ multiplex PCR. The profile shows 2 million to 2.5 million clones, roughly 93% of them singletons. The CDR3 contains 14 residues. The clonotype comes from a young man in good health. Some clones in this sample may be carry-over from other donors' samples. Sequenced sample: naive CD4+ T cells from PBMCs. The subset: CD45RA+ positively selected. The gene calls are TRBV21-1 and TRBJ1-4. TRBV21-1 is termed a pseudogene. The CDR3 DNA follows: TGTGCCAGCAGCAAAGAGGGCCGGGGGGGAAAACTGTTTTTT. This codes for CASSKEGRGGKLFF.